This T cell receptor (beta chain) was captured by sequencing in a study of T cell responses to AZD1222 COVID-19 vaccine. Study-wide findings and caveats: An increase in Spike-specific TCR breadth and depth was observed after two AZD1222 doses. Repertoires were obtained solely post-peak T cell response.

A note on this clone: Its antigen is not known.

Generated by immunoSEQ multiplex PCR, the TCRdb table keeps only in-frame clones and is missing some. This sample has approximately 150,000 clones, with approximately 93% found just once. The germline V and J ends were trimmed by 0 bases and 2 bases, with 8 bases remaining between them. The CDR3 consists of 15 residues. Germline V CDR1 and CDR2: SGHRS, YFSETQ. This clonotype was sampled from an adult in good health. The genes are TRBV5-1 and TRBJ2-2; D is ambiguous. The sample consisted of peripheral blood, taken on day 0 of MenACWY control vaccination. The CDR3 loop reads CASSLAGFNTGELFF. DNA of the CDR3: TGCGCCAGCAGCTTGGCCGGGTTCAACACCGGGGAGCTGTTTTTT. The whole variable domain, remainder taken from reference TRBV5-1 and TRBJ2-2, is KAGVTQTPRYLIKTRGQQVTLSCSPISGHRSVSWYQQTPGQGLQFLFEYFSETQRNKGNFPGRFSGRQFSNSRSEMNVSTLELGDSALYLCASSLAGFNTGELFFGEGSRLTVL.